Below are 3 T cell receptor beta chains sequenced from a single sample in a study of shared clonotypes between healthy human individuals. Some clones are missing from TCRdb's copy, which holds only in-frame ones; the method was immunoSEQ multiplex PCR. The table records millions of clones, approximately 93% of them present only once. Sequencing input: naive CD4+ T cells from PBMCs. Subset reported: CD45RA+ positively selected. The receptors stem from a man aged 18 to 35 in good health. Some clones in this sample may be carry-over from other donors' samples.

Comment on this clone: Distinct nucleotide sequences in the sample also encode this CDR3. The chain uses TRBV6-5 and TRBJ1-3; D unresolved. Germline CDR1 is MNHEY and CDR2 is SVGAGI. Trimming stripped 3 bases from V and 0 bases from J, with 6 bases between. The length of the CDR3 is 14 residues. The CDR3 DNA reads as TGTGCCAGCAGTTATACGGCCTCTGGAAACACCATATATTTT. Its translation: CASSYTASGNTIYF.

The rearrangement joins TRBV11-2 to TRBJ2-3, with TRBD1 as a possible D gene (5 bases). Trimming cost V 4 bases and J 5 bases, with 7 bases left between them. Germline V CDR1 and CDR2: SGHAT, FQNNGV. The CDR3 has 12 amino acids. As DNA, the CDR3 is TGTGCCAGCAGCTCTAGGGGAGATACGCAGTATTTT. Its protein is CASSSRGDTQYF. The full variable domain, completed using reference TRBV11-2 and TRBJ2-3, is EAGVAQSPRYKIIEKRQSVAFWCNPISGHATLYWYQQILGQGPKLLIQFQNNGVVDDSQLPKDRFSAERLKGVDSTLKIQPAKLEDSAVYLCASSSRGDTQYFGPGTRLTVL.

The chain links TRBV7-9 to TRBJ1-2; D possibly corresponds to TRBD1 (5 bases). The germline CDR1 and CDR2 sequences are SEHNR and FQNEAQ (reference sequence). V was pared by 1 base and J by 3 bases, with 15 bases between. The CDR3 has 16 residues. The CDR3 loop is CASSLVSWQGDYGYTF. DNA for the CDR3: TGTGCCAGCAGCTTAGTGAGTTGGCAGGGAGACTATGGCTACACCTTC.